The rows below give T cell receptor beta chains drawn from one sample of a study of blood T cell repertoires in COVID-19. Sequencing was performed with immunoSEQ multiplex PCR; in TCRdb, only in-frame clones are kept and a portion is missing. The sample has over 100,000 clones; 85% to 90% are singletons. The sample comprised peripheral blood. The receptors come from a human donor in a cohort sampled during active COVID-19. Both conserved end residues are part of each CDR3. Fields, in order: J gene, D gene, V gene, clone size, CDR3 DNA, CDR3 protein. A D gene is named only where the DNA matches it firmly. The size field is filled for only some rows; it gives once, few, many or a size class.

j_gene: TRBJ2-5; d_gene: TRBD1; v_gene: TRBV19; abundance: once; CDR3nt: TGTGCCAGTAGTAATCACAGGGGGATTTCAGAGACCCAGTACTTC; CDR3aa: CASSNHRGISETQYF
j_gene: TRBJ2-7; d_gene: .; v_gene: TRBV6-2/TRBV6-3; abundance: .; CDR3nt: TGTGCCAGCAGTAACCCACTACAGGTGAGCTCCTACGAGCAGTACTTC; CDR3aa: CASSNPLQVSSYEQYF
j_gene: TRBJ1-1; d_gene: .; v_gene: TRBV11-2; abundance: few; CDR3nt: TGTGCCAGCAGCTTTAGTGGTCGAGCTGAAGCTTTCTTT; CDR3aa: CASSFSGRAEAFF
j_gene: TRBJ2-7; d_gene: TRBD2; v_gene: TRBV5-4; abundance: .; CDR3nt: TGTGCCAGCAGCTCCCCCGCGGGAGCAGGGCTCGAGCAGTACTTC; CDR3aa: CASSSPAGAGLEQYF
j_gene: TRBJ1-2; d_gene: .; v_gene: TRBV5-1; abundance: .; CDR3nt: TGCGCCAGCAGCTTCGTCAGGGTTGATTTGACGAATTATGGCTACACCTTC; CDR3aa: CASSFVRVDLTNYGYTF
j_gene: TRBJ2-3; d_gene: .; v_gene: TRBV6-4; abundance: .; CDR3nt: TGTGCCAGCAGTGTTGGAGCCACAGATACGCAGTATTTT; CDR3aa: CASSVGATDTQYF
j_gene: TRBJ1-2; d_gene: TRBD1; v_gene: TRBV2; abundance: .; CDR3nt: TGTGCCAGCAGCAGGGACAGGAACCGCTATGGCTACACCTTC; CDR3aa: CASSRDRNRYGYTF
j_gene: TRBJ2-3; d_gene: TRBD2; v_gene: TRBV7-8; abundance: once; CDR3nt: TGTGCCAGCAGCCTAAAAGCGGGGGGCCTGGCGGGCACAGATACGCAGTATTTT; CDR3aa: CASSLKAGGLAGTDTQYF
j_gene: TRBJ2-5; d_gene: TRBD2; v_gene: TRBV3-1/TRBV3-2; abundance: once; CDR3nt: TGTGCCAGCACCCAGTTCTCGAGGACTAGCGGGAGTGGTAAAAAAGAGACCCAGTACTTC; CDR3aa: CASTQFSRTSGSGKKETQYF
j_gene: TRBJ2-7; d_gene: TRBD1; v_gene: TRBV27; abundance: .; CDR3nt: TGTGCCAGCAGTTCACGGACAGGGGAAGAGCAGTACTTC; CDR3aa: CASSSRTGEEQYF
j_gene: TRBJ2-5; d_gene: TRBD2; v_gene: TRBV6-4; abundance: .; CDR3nt: TGTGCCAGCAGTGACCGGCTAGCGGGATATCTCCAAGAGACCCAGTACTTC; CDR3aa: CASSDRLAGYLQETQYF
j_gene: TRBJ1-6; d_gene: TRBD1; v_gene: TRBV20-1; abundance: few; CDR3nt: TGCAGTGCTAGTAGACAGGGTGCCCTCCACTTT; CDR3aa: CSASRQGALHF
j_gene: TRBJ1-2; d_gene: .; v_gene: TRBV28; abundance: .; CDR3nt: TGTGCCAGCAGTAGAACTCAGGGAAGCTATGGCTACACCTTC; CDR3aa: CASSRTQGSYGYTF
j_gene: TRBJ2-3; d_gene: .; v_gene: TRBV24-1; abundance: .; CDR3nt: TGTGCCACCAGTGATTTGCAGGGGGGCCTCACAGATACGCAGTATTTT; CDR3aa: CATSDLQGGLTDTQYF
j_gene: TRBJ1-4; d_gene: .; v_gene: TRBV7-8; abundance: .; CDR3nt: TGTGCCAGCAGGATATACGCCTCCGGGGGGGCTAATAATGAAAAACTGTTTTTT; CDR3aa: CASRIYASGGANNEKLFF
j_gene: TRBJ2-7; d_gene: TRBD2; v_gene: TRBV15; abundance: .; CDR3nt: TGTGCCACCAGCAGGCGACTAGCGGGGACCTACGAGCAGTACTTC; CDR3aa: CATSRRLAGTYEQYF
j_gene: TRBJ1-1; d_gene: TRBD1; v_gene: TRBV2; abundance: once; CDR3nt: TGTGCCAGCGGGTATACCGGGACAGGGCTGACTGAAGCTTTCTTT; CDR3aa: CASGYTGTGLTEAFF
j_gene: TRBJ1-2; d_gene: .; v_gene: TRBV7-2; abundance: .; CDR3nt: TGTGCCAGCAGCTCCCCAGGGAGGACCTTCTATGGCTACACCTTC; CDR3aa: CASSSPGRTFYGYTF
j_gene: TRBJ2-1; d_gene: .; v_gene: TRBV11-3; abundance: .; CDR3nt: TGTGCCAGCAGCTTAGATAGCCCGAGGGGGAAATCCTACAATGAGCAGTTCTTC; CDR3aa: CASSLDSPRGKSYNEQFF
j_gene: TRBJ1-3; d_gene: .; v_gene: TRBV5-1; abundance: .; CDR3nt: TGCGCCAGCAGCTTTGATGCCAACGGACCAAGGGGCGGAAACACCATATATTTT; CDR3aa: CASSFDANGPRGGNTIYF
j_gene: TRBJ1-1; d_gene: TRBD1; v_gene: TRBV11-3; abundance: .; CDR3nt: TGTGCCAGCAGCCCTAGGGGGCCCCTCAACACTGAAGCTTTCTTT; CDR3aa: CASSPRGPLNTEAFF
j_gene: TRBJ1-1; d_gene: TRBD1; v_gene: TRBV14; abundance: .; CDR3nt: TGTGCCAGCAGCCACAGGGGGAACAGGAACACTGAAGCTTTCTTT; CDR3aa: CASSHRGNRNTEAFF
j_gene: TRBJ2-1; d_gene: .; v_gene: TRBV11-3; abundance: once; CDR3nt: TGTGCCAGCAGCTTTGAATCTGTGGCCTCCCGCTTTTACAATGAGCAGTTCTTC; CDR3aa: CASSFESVASRFYNEQFF
j_gene: TRBJ2-7; d_gene: .; v_gene: TRBV2; abundance: .; CDR3nt: TGTGCCAGCAGTGGCCCGGGGGAGCAGTACTTC; CDR3aa: CASSGPGEQYF
j_gene: TRBJ2-3; d_gene: .; v_gene: TRBV15; abundance: .; CDR3nt: TGTGCCACCACCCCCGTAGGAGATAGCACAGATACGCAGTATTTT; CDR3aa: CATTPVGDSTDTQYF
j_gene: TRBJ1-2; d_gene: .; v_gene: TRBV7-8; abundance: .; CDR3nt: TGTGCCAGCAGCTTAGCACACCGAAACTATGGCTACACCTTC; CDR3aa: CASSLAHRNYGYTF
j_gene: TRBJ2-7; d_gene: TRBD1; v_gene: TRBV5-1; abundance: .; CDR3nt: TGCGCCAGCAAAAGAGGACAGGGTTCCTACGAGCAGTACTTC; CDR3aa: CASKRGQGSYEQYF